A single sample gave rise to the 26 T cell receptor beta chains below, sequenced in a study of T cell responses to AZD1222 COVID-19 vaccine. Some clones are missing from TCRdb's copy, which holds only in-frame ones; the method was immunoSEQ multiplex PCR. The sample comprises approximately 150,000 clones, 89% of which are singletons, and about 1.8% rests with the top ten. The source material was peripheral blood, sampled 28 days after the second AZD1222 dose. These receptors originate from an adult who received the AZD1222 COVID-19 vaccine.

The CDR3 DNA reads TGTGCTAGTGGTATAGGGACCGCACACGCCTATGGCTACACCTTC. Protein product: CASGIGTAHAYGYTF. The chain joins TRBV12-5 to TRBJ1-2, with a weak D call TRBD1 (5 bases). V dropped 5 bases and J dropped 4 bases, with 17 bases sitting between them. This CDR3 is 15 amino acids long. Germline V gene sequence: CDR1 LGHNT, CDR2 FRNRAP.

The gene calls are TRBV19 and TRBJ1-2, with D uncertain. The CDR3 sequence is 11 residues long. CDR1 and CDR2 (germline): LNHDA, SQIVND (reference sequence). Between the trimmed V and J ends, which lost 3 bases and 3 bases, there was a span of 2 bases. CDR3 sequence reads: CASSMYYGYTF. CDR3 coding DNA: TGTGCCAGTAGTATGTACTATGGCTACACCTTC. The full variable domain, its missing parts supplied by reference TRBV19 and TRBJ1-2, is DGGITQSPKYLFRKEGQNVTLSCEQNLNHDAMYWYRQDPGQGLRLIYYSQIVNDFQKGDIAEGYSVSREKKESFPLTVTSAQKNPTAFYLCASSMYYGYTFGSGTRLTVV.

This clone occurred once. CDR3 DNA: TGTGCCAGCAGTTATAGTCAGGGCCAAGAGACCCAGTACTTC. It translates to CASSYSQGQETQYF. The genes are TRBV6-6 and TRBJ2-5, with D possibly being TRBD1 (5 bases). Germline V gene sequence: CDR1 MNHNY, CDR2 SVGAGI (reference sequence). Trimming shortened V by 3 bases and J by 1 base, and 9 bases separated the two germline ends. The CDR3 is 14 residues long.

The J gene is TRBJ2-1, the V gene TRBV20-1; weak D call: TRBD1 (5 bases). The CDR3 loop spans 14 amino acids. CDR1 and CDR2 (germline): DFQATT, SNEGSKA (reference sequence). V lost 3 bases and J 6 bases, leaving 15 bases between the germline ends. The CDR3 DNA follows: TGCAGTGCTAGTGGCAGGGCAGTGGGCAATGAGCAGTTCTTC. Its translation is CSASGRAVGNEQFF.

The genes are TRBV7-9 and TRBJ1-5, with TRBD1 as a possible D gene (5 bases). V lost 1 base to trimming and J lost 4 bases, with 20 bases between them. CDR3 size: 18 residues. In germline, CDR1 is SEHNR, CDR2 FQNEAQ (reference sequence). CDR3 DNA: TGTGCCAGCAGCTTAGGTAAATTGGGCCGAGGGGAGAATCAGCCCCAGCATTTT. Its translation is CASSLGKLGRGENQPQHF.

V usage is TRBV4-3 and J usage is TRBJ1-2, with D maybe TRBD1 (5 bases). Per the germline V gene, CDR1 is LGHNA and CDR2 is YSLEER. The CDR3 runs 14 residues. Trimming took 0 bases from V and 5 from J, leaving 10 bases between them. The CDR3 coding sequence is TGCGCCAGCAGCCAAGATTCATCAGGGTATGGCTACACCTTC. Amino acid sequence: CASSQDSSGYGYTF.

The rearrangement uses TRBV6-2 or TRBV6-3 and TRBJ1-5; tentative D call: TRBD1 (5 bases). V was cut by 0 bases and J by 6 bases, with 15 bases left in between. Germline V CDR1 and CDR2: MNHEY, SVGEGT. The CDR3 covers 16 residues. This CDR3 reads CASSYSGGIGGQPQHF. CDR3 coding DNA: TGTGCCAGCAGTTACTCGGGGGGAATCGGTGGTCAGCCCCAGCATTTT.

V usage is TRBV4-2 and J usage is TRBJ2-2; D is unclear. The germline gives CDR1 LGHNA, CDR2 YNFKEQ. The CDR3 extends over 15 amino acids. Trimming pared 0 bases from V and 3 bases from J, leaving 8 bases between. The CDR3: CASSQEDLDTGELFF. Written as DNA, the CDR3 is TGTGCCAGCAGCCAAGAAGACTTGGACACCGGGGAGCTGTTTTTT.

This clone has a single count. This chain uses TRBV4-3 with TRBJ2-1, with 14 positions matching TRBD2. The CDR3 contains 18 residues. Per germline, CDR1 LGHNA and CDR2 YSLEER. The V and J ends lost 3 bases and 3 bases, in that order; junction bases with no gene match: 7. For the CDR3, the DNA is TGCGCCAGCAGCCAGGGGAGACTAGCGGGAGGGAACTACAATGAGCAGTTCTTC. It translates to CASSQGRLAGGNYNEQFF.

The CDR3 DNA reads TGTGCCAGCAGTTACACTGCAACCGGGACAGAGCAGTTCTTC. This sequence encodes CASSYTATGTEQFF. The V gene is TRBV6-2 or TRBV6-3, the J gene TRBJ2-1; weak D call: TRBD1 (6 bases). CDR3 size: 14 residues. Germline assignment: CDR1 MNHEY and CDR2 SVGEGT. The V and J ends lost 2 bases and 10 bases respectively, with 15 bases between them.

This chain uses TRBV5-1 with TRBJ2-2, with TRBD2 identical over 8 bases. V lost 0 bases and J lost 4; bases outside the gene matches: 8. Germline V lookup: CDR1 SGHRS, CDR2 YFSETQ. CDR3 size: 17 residues. CDR3 nucleotide sequence: TGCGCCAGCAGCTTGGCGACGGGAGGGCCCGGCACCGGGGAGCTGTTTTTT. This translates into CASSLATGGPGTGELFF.

The chain carries TRBV6-5 and TRBJ2-1; D uncertain. The CDR3 covers 13 residues. With 2 bases removed from V and 7 bases from J, the gap between germline ends came to 9 bases. In germline, CDR1 is MNHEY, CDR2 SVGAGI. The CDR3 DNA is TGTGCCAGCAGTTACGAGTCTTGGAATGAGCAGTTCTTC. The encoded protein is CASSYESWNEQFF.

The chain employs TRBV6-1 and TRBJ2-5, with unresolved D. CDR3 length: 13 amino acids. Germline loops: CDR1 MNHNS, CDR2 SASEGT. The germline V and J ends were trimmed by 4 bases and 6 bases, with 12 bases remaining between them. Here the CDR3 DNA reads TGTGCCAGCAGTGGAATGTCCCCACAGACCCAGTACTTC. Its translation is CASSGMSPQTQYF.

The V and J genes are TRBV6-1 and TRBJ1-2; the D is unclear. CDR3 length equals 13 residues. Germline lookup yields CDR1 MNHNS and CDR2 SASEGT. V was clipped by 2 bases and J by 3 bases, with 7 bases between them. CDR3 region: CASSEFKHYGYTF. DNA of the CDR3: TGTGCCAGCAGTGAATTCAAACACTATGGCTACACCTTC.

CDR3 sequence: CASSPGSYGYTF. For the CDR3, the DNA is TGTGCCAGCAGCCCCGGGAGCTATGGCTACACCTTC. The J gene is TRBJ1-2, the V gene TRBV5-4; no clear D. Germline assignment: CDR1 SGHNT and CDR2 YYREEE (reference sequence). There are 12 residues in the CDR3. V gave up 4 bases and J gave up 4 bases, with 8 bases separating them.

The chain recombines TRBV28 with TRBJ1-4; tentatively, D is TRBD1 (5 bases). The CDR3 has 15 amino acids. Germline assignment: CDR1 MDHEN and CDR2 SYDVKM. Trimming took 5 bases from V and 8 from J, leaving 18 bases between them. CDR3 DNA sequence: TGTGCCAGCAGTCCACGACAGAGGAGCTTAGAAAAACTGTTTTTT. Amino acid sequence: CASSPRQRSLEKLFF.

The V gene is TRBV30, the J gene TRBJ1-1; TRBD1 aligns across 9 bases. The J segment lost 3 bases and the V segment lost 4 bases, leaving 9 bases of the junction unmatched. Germline lookup yields CDR1 GTSNPN and CDR2 SVGIG (reference sequence). This CDR3 has 15 amino acids. CDR3 loop: CAWNTGGVWYTEAFF. In nucleotides, the CDR3 is TGTGCCTGGAACACAGGGGGCGTTTGGTACACTGAAGCTTTCTTT.

This chain joins TRBV6-4 and TRBJ2-7; possible D gene TRBD1, 5 bases. Trimming pared 8 bases from V and 0 bases from J, leaving 29 bases between. Germline V CDR1 and CDR2: MRHNA, SNTAGT. This CDR3 comprises 19 residues. Written as DNA, the CDR3 is TGTGCCAGCCCGTACAATGACGGATACTCAAGGGGCTTCTCCTACGAGCAGTACTTC. Encoded protein: CASPYNDGYSRGFSYEQYF.

CDR3 DNA sequence: TGTGCCAGCAGCTTAGTACTCAGGGTTGATGAAAAACTGTTTTTT. Residues: CASSLVLRVDEKLFF. The chain combines TRBV7-9 with TRBJ1-4; maybe TRBD1 (5 bases). Trimming shortened V by 1 base and J by 6 bases, and 12 bases separated the two germline ends. This CDR3 spans 15 amino acids. Per germline, CDR1 SEHNR and CDR2 FQNEAQ (reference sequence).

This clone has a handful of counts. The chain combines TRBV5-1 with TRBJ1-2; no reliable D call. Germline-derived CDR1 and CDR2 are SGHRS and YFSETQ. The V and J ends lost 0 bases and 5 bases respectively, with 5 bases between them. The CDR3 runs 12 residues. This chain's CDR3 is CASSLDSYGYTF. Here the CDR3 DNA reads TGCGCCAGCAGCTTGGATTCATATGGCTACACCTTC.

This chain joins TRBV2 and TRBJ2-1; D might be TRBD2 (5 bases). Germline loops: CDR1 SNHLY, CDR2 FYNNEI. V lost 7 bases and J lost 4, with 11 bases in between. The CDR3 runs 13 residues. The CDR3 sequence: CASMPRVYNEQFF. In DNA form, the CDR3 reads TGTGCCAGCATGCCGCGGGTTTACAATGAGCAGTTCTTC.

The chain combines TRBV28 with TRBJ2-7; D might be TRBD2 (6 bases). CDR1 and CDR2 (germline): MDHEN, SYDVKM. The germline V and J ends were trimmed by 4 bases and 3 bases, with 16 bases remaining between them. The CDR3 runs to 15 residues. CDR3 in DNA: TGTGCCAGCAGTTCAACCAGGGAGGCGGTCTACGAGCAGTACTTC. Its translation: CASSSTREAVYEQYF.

The rearrangement uses TRBV24-1 and TRBJ2-5; tentatively, D is TRBD2 (5 bases). Germline V gene lookup returns CDR1 KGHDR and CDR2 SFDVKD. Trimming left V 0 bases short and J 5 bases short, with 9 bases between. The CDR3 runs to 14 residues. The CDR3 protein is CATSDLRDGETQYF. CDR3 coding DNA: TGTGCCACCAGTGATTTGCGGGATGGGGAGACCCAGTACTTC.

The chain links TRBV10-2 to TRBJ2-7; TRBD1 might be the D (5 bases). V shed 3 bases and J shed 5 bases, with 14 bases lying between them. Looked up from germline, CDR1 is WSHSY and CDR2 is SAAADI. There are 14 residues in the CDR3. The CDR3 loop is CASSDGRVTHEQYF. DNA of the CDR3: TGCGCCAGCAGTGACGGCAGGGTGACACACGAGCAGTACTTC.

The V call is TRBV28, the J call TRBJ2-3; the D gene is possibly TRBD1 (6 bases). The length of the CDR3 is 12 residues. Germline values: CDR1 MDHEN, CDR2 SYDVKM. The CDR3 DNA reads as TGTGCTGTCCCAGGGGCCGGAGATACGCAGTATTTT. Translated: CAVPGAGDTQYF.

The rearrangement uses TRBV29-1 and TRBJ1-3; D possibly corresponds to TRBD1 (5 bases). V was trimmed by 6 bases and J by 0 bases, leaving 12 bases between them. The CDR3 totals 14 residues. In germline, CDR1 is SQVTM, CDR2 ANQGSEA. This CDR3 reads CSVAVGVSGNTIYF. The CDR3 DNA reads as TGCAGCGTCGCTGTGGGGGTCTCTGGAAACACCATATATTTT.